This TCR beta chain was recovered during a study of shared clonotypes between healthy human individuals. Sequenced by immunoSEQ multiplex PCR; TCRdb stores in-frame clones only, minus some. The table records approximately 740,000 clones, around 92% of them present only once. Study observations and caveats: The sole specimen, blood, was sampled, and tissue repertoires likely differ. Sharing across four donors was seen in about 5% of naive CD4 clonotypes.

CD8 cells classed as naive were CD45RO-negative and positively selected for CCR7, excluding terminally differentiated effector memory CD45RA+ cells. Details on this clone: Its antigen remains unknown.

Sequencing used naive CD8+ T cells sorted from blood. This receptor was identified in a man between 25 and 39 years old in good health.

The CDR3 loop is CASSPGLYSNQPQHF. The CDR3 bases are TGCGCCAGCAGCCCCGGGCTTTATAGCAATCAGCCCCAGCATTTT. This chain joins TRBV4-3 and TRBJ1-5; D is uncertain. CDR3 length: 15 residues. V lost 4 bases to trimming and J lost 0 bases, with 10 bases between them. Germline values: CDR1 LGHNA, CDR2 YSLEER.